The T cell receptor (beta chain) under discussion was sequenced for a study of blood T cell repertoires in COVID-19. Study summary: Whether acute or convalescent, the COVID-19 samples came from the United States, Italy and Spain. Sources were T cells, B-cell-depleted T cells, or PBMCs; the material itself was cDNA or gDNA.

V lost 0 bases and J lost 5; bases outside the gene matches: 7. Germline V gene lookup returns CDR1 LGHNA and CDR2 YNFKEQ. The CDR3 contains 16 residues. Clones were sequenced by immunoSEQ multiplex PCR, and TCRdb holds only the in-frame ones, with some missing. The sample contains about 74,000 clones, about 92% of which appear only once. The sequenced material came from peripheral blood. V and J are TRBV4-2 and TRBJ2-5; the match to TRBD1 covers 9 bases. The TCR sequence derives from a human donor in a cohort sampled during active COVID-19. The CDR3 protein is CASSQEGTGGRETQYF. CDR3 nucleotide sequence: TGTGCCAGCAGCCAAGAGGGTACAGGGGGCCGGGAGACCCAGTACTTC.